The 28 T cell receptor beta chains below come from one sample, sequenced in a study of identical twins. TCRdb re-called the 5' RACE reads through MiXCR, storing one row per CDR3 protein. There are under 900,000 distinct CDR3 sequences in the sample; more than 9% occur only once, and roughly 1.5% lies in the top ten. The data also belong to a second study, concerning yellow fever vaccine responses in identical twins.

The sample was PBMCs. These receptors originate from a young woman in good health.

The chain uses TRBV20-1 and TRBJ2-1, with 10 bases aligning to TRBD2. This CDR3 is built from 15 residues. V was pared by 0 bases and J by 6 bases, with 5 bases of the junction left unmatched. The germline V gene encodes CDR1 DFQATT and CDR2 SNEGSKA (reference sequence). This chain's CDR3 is CSARERRTSGNEQFF. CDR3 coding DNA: TGCAGTGCTAGAGAGCGGAGGACTAGCGGCAATGAGCAGTTCTTC.

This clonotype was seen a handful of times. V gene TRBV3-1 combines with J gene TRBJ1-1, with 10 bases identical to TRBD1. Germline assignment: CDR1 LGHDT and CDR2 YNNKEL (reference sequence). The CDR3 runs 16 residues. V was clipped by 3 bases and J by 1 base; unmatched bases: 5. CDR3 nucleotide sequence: TGTGCCAGCAGCCAGGACAGGGGGTCCCCGAACACTGAAGCTTTCTTT. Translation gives CASSQDRGSPNTEAFF.

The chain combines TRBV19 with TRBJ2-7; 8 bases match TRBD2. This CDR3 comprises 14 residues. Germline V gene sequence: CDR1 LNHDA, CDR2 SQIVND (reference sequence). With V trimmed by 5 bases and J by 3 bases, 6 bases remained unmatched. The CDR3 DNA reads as TGTGCCAGTAGTCCCGGGGGGGGACGCTACGAGCAGTACGTC. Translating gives CASSPGGGRYEQYV.

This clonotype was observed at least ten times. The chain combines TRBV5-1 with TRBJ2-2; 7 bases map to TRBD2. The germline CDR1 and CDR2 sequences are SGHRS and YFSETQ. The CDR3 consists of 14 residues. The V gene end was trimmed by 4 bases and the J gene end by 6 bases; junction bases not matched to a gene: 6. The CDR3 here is CASSPRLAPGELFF. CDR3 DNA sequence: TGCGCCAGCAGCCCTCGACTAGCTCCCGGGGAGCTGTTTTTT.

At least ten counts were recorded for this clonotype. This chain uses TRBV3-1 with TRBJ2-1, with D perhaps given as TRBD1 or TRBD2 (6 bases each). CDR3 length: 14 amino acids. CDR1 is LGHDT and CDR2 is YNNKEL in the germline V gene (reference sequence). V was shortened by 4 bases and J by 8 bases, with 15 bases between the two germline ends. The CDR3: CASSRGLGGDEQFF. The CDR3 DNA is TGTGCCAGCAGCCGGGGGCTAGGAGGGGATGAGCAGTTCTTC.

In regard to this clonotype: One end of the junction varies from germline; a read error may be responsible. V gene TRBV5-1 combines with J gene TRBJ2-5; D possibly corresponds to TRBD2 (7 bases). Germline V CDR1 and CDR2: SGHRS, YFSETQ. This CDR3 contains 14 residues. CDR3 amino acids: CASSLQGGGETQYF. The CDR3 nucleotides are TGTGCCAGCAGTTTACAGGGAGGGGGAGAGACCCAGTACTTC.

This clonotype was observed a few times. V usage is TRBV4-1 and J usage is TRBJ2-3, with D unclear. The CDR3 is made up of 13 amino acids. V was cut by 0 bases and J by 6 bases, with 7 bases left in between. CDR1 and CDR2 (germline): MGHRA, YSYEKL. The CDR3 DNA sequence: TGCGCCAGCAGCCAAGAGAAACCCGATACGCAGTATTTT. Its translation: CASSQEKPDTQYF.

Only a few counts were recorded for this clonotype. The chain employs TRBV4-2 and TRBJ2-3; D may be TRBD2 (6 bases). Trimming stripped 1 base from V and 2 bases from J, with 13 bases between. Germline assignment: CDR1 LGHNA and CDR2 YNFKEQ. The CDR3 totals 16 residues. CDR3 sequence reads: CASSQGVAGYTDTQYF. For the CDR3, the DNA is TGTGCCAGCAGCCAAGGGGTGGCGGGGTACACAGATACGCAGTATTTT.

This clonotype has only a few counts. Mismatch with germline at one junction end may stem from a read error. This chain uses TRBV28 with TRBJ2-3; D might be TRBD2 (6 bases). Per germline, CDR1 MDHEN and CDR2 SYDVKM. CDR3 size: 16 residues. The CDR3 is CTSSFSLIADTDTQYF. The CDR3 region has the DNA TGTACCAGCAGTTTTTCGTTGATAGCGGACACAGATACGCAGTATTTT.

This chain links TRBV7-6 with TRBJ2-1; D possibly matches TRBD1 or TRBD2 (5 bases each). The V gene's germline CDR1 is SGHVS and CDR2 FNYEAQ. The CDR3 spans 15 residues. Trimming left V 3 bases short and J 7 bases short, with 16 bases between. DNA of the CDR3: TGTGCCAGCAGCTTCGGGGCTAGCTGGGTGAATGAGCAGTTCTTC. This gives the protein CASSFGASWVNEQFF.

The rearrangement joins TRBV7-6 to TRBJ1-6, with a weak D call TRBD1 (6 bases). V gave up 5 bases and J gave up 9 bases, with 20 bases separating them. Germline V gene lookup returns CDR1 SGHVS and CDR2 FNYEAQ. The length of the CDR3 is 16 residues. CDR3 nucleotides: TGTGCCAGCAGCCAATTTACGGGACACAAGGGTTCACCCCTCCACTTT. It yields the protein CASSQFTGHKGSPLHF.

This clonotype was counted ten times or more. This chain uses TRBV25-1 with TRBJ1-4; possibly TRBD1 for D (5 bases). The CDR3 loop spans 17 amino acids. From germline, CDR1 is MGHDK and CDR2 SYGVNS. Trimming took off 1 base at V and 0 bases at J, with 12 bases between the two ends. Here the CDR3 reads CASSESTGKSTNEKLFF. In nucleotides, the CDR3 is TGTGCCAGCAGTGAATCAACAGGCAAATCAACTAATGAAAAACTGTTTTTT.

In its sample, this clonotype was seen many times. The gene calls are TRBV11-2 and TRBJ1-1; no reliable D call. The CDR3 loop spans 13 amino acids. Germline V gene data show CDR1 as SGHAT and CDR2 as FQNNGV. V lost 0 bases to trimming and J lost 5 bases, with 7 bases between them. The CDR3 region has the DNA TGTGCCAGCAGCTTAGATCTGAGGACTGAAGCTTTCTTT. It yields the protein CASSLDLRTEAFF. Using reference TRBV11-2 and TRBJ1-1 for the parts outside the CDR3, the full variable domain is EAGVAQSPRYKIIEKRQSVAFWCNPISGHATLYWYQQILGQGPKLLIQFQNNGVVDDSQLPKDRFSAERLKGVDSTLKIQPAKLEDSAVYLCASSLDLRTEAFFGQGTRLTVV.

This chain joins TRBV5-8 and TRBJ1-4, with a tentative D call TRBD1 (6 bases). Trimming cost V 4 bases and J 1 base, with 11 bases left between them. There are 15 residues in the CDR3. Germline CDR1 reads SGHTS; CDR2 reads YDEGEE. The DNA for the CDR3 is TGTGCCAGCAGCCCCCGGGGGCAAACTAATGAAAAACTGTTTTTT. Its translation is CASSPRGQTNEKLFF.

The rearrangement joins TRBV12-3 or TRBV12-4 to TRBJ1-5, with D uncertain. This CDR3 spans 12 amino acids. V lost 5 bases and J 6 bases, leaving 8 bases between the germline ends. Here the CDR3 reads CASSPNVQPQHF. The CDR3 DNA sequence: TGTGCCAGCAGTCCTAATGTTCAGCCCCAGCATTTT.

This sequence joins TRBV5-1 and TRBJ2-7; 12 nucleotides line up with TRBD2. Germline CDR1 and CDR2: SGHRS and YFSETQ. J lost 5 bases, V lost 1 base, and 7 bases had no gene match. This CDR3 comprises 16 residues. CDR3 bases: TGCGCCAGCAGCTTGAATTCCCGACTAGCGGGAGACGAGCAGTACTTC. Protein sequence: CASSLNSRLAGDEQYF.

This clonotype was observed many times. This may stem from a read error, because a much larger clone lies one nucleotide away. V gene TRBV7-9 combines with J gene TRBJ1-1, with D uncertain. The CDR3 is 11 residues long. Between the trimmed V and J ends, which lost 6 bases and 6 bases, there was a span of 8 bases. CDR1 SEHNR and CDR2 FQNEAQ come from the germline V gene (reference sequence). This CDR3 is CASSLNAEAFF. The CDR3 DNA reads TGTGCCAGCAGTTTAAACGCTGAAGCTTTCTTT.

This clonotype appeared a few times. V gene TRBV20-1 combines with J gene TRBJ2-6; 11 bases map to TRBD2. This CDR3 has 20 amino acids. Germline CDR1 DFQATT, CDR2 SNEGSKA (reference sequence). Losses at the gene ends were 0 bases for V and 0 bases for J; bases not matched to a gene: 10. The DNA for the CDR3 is TGCAGTGCTAGAGACCCTCAAGCGCTAGCGGGGGGCTCTGGGGCCAACGTCCTGACTTTC. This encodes CSARDPQALAGGSGANVLTF.

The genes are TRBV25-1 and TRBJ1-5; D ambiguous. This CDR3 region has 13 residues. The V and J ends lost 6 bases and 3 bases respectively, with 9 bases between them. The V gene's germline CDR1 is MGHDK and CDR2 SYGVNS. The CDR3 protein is CASSWSDNQPQHF. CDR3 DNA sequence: TGTGCCAGCAGCTGGTCGGACAATCAGCCCCAGCATTTT.

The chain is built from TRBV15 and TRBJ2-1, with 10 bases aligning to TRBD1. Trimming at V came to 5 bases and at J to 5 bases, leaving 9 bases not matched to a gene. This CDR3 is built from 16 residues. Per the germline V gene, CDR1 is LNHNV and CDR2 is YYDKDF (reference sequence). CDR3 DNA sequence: TGTGCCACCAGCGAAGAACCGGGACAGGGGAACAATGAGCAGTTCTTC. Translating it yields CATSEEPGQGNNEQFF.

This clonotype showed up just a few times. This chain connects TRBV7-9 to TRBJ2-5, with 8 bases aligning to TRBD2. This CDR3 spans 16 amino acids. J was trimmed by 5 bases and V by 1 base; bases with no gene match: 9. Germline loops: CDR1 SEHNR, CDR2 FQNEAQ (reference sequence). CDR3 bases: TGTGCCAGCAGCTTAGATATTGGGACTAGATTGGAGACCCAGTACTTC. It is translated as CASSLDIGTRLETQYF.

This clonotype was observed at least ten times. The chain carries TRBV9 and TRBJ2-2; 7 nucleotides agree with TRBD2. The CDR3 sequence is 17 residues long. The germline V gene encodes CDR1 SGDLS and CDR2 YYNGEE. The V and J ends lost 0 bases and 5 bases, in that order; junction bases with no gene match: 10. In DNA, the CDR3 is TGTGCCAGCAGCGTAGGTTTAGGCGGGAGCAAAACCGGGGAGCTGTTTTTT. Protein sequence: CASSVGLGGSKTGELFF.

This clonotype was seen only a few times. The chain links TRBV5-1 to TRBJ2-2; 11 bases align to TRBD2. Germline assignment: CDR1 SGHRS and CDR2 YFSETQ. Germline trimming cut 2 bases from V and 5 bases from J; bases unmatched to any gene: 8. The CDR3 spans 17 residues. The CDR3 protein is CASSFLAGGPRTGELFF. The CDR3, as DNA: TGCGCCAGCAGCTTTCTAGCGGGGGGCCCCCGTACCGGGGAGCTGTTTTTT.

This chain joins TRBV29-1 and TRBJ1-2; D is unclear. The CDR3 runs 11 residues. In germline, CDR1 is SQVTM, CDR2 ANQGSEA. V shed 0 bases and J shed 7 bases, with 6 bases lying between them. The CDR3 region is CSVEERSGYTF. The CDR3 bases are TGCAGCGTTGAAGAAAGGAGTGGCTACACCTTC.

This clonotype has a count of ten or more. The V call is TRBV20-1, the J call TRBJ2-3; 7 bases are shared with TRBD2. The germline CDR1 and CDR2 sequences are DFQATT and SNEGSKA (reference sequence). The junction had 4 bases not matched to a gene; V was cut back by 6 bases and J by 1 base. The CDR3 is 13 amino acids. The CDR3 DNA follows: TGCAGTGCCACCCTAGCGGGCACAGATACGCAGTATTTT. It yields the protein CSATLAGTDTQYF.

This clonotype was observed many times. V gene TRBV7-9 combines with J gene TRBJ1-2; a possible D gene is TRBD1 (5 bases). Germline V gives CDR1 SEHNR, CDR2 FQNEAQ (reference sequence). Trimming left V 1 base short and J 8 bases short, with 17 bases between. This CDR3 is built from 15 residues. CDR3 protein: CASSLVRDVYSGYTF. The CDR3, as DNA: TGTGCCAGCAGCTTAGTACGGGACGTCTATAGCGGCTACACCTTC.

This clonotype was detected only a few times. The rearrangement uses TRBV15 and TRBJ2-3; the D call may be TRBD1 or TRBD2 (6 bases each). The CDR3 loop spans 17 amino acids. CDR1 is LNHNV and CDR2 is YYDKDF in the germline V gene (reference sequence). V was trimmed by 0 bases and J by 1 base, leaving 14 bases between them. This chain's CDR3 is CATSREYGGPRTDTQYF. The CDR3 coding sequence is TGTGCCACCAGCAGAGAGTATGGGGGGCCCCGCACAGATACGCAGTATTTT.

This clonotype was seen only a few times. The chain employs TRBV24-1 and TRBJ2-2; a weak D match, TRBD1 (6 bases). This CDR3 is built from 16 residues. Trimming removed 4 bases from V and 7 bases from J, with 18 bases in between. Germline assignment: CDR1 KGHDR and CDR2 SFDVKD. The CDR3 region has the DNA TGTGCCACCAGTGACAGATCAGGGGTTGGTCGCGGGGAGCTGTTTTTT. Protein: CATSDRSGVGRGELFF.